This TCR beta chain originates from a study of post-analysis software for immune sequencing data. Study conclusions and caveats: By F measure, strong co-clustering occurred among samples prepared in the same batch. TRBV5-6, TRBV5-1 and TRBV20-1 were among roughly five TRBV segments more frequent in patients than controls.

This clonotype was counted only a few times. Antigen: not known. Incorporated into the TCR beta cDNA libraries were unique molecular identifiers, which served to reduce PCR and sequencing biases. TCRdb reprocessed the PCR reads with MiXCR, giving one entry per CDR3 protein. Altogether roughly 160,000 distinct CDR3 sequences are present, about 34% being singletons, with the ten largest covering 25% to 35%. J was trimmed by 8 bases and V by 0 bases; bases with no gene match: 6. The CDR3 is 15 residues long. The germline V gene encodes CDR1 LNHNV and CDR2 YYDKDF (reference sequence). The sequenced sample was blood, obtained after autologous hematopoietic stem cell transplantation. This sequence originates from a girl under 18 with multiple sclerosis. The rearrangement uses TRBV15 and TRBJ2-5, with 10 bases that match TRBD2. The CDR3 DNA sequence: TGTGCCACCAGCAGAGACGGGCTAGCGGGAGACACCCAGTACTTC. Amino acids: CATSRDGLAGDTQYF.